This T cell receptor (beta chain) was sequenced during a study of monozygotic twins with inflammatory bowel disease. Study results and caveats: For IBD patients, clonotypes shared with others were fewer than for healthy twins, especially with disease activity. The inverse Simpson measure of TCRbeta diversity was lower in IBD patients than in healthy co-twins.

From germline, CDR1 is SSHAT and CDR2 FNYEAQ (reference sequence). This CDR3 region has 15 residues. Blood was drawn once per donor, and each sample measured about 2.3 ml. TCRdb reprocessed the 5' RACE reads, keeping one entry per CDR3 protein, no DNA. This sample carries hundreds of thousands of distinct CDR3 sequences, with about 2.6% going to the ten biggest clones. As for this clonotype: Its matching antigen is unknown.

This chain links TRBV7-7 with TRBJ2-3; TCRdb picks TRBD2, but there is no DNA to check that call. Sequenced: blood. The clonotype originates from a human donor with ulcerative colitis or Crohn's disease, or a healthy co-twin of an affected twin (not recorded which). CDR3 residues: CASSRTSPFTDTQYF.